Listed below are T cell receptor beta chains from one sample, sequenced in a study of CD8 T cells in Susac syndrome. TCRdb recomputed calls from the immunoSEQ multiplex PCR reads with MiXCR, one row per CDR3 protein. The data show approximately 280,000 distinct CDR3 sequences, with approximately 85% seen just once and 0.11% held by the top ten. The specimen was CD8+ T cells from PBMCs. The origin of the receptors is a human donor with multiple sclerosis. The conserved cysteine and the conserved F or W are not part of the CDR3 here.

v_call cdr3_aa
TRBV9 ASSPGDSFNTEAF
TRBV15 ATSREPTPLQGSNQPQH
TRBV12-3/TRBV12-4 ASSLGTSVYEQY
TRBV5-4 ATSGWDTQY
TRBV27 ASSLWGTGGMSYEQY
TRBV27 ASRPTGSSSYEQY
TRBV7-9 ASSGPGQGVYEQY
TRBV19 ASSIALAGAGYEQY
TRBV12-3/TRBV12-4 ASSSKYGYT
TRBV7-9 ASSPEAGGNQETQY
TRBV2 ASSEAHADTQY
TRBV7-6 ASSSGPGKKLF
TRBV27 ASSSGRNTEAF
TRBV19 ASSIDGAGGYNEQF
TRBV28 ASSLIPRDEQY
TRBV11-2 ASSLGEGANTEAF
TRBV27 ASSPIGPRGPGSYEQY
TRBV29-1 STRQGETQY
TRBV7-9 ASSPRDRWDKNIQY
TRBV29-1 SAINQGWLEQY
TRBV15 ATSRDRGRAGTQY
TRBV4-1 ASSQDRGDSKIKQY
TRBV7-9 ASRPPGGLYEQY
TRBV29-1 SVRDRERRYEQY
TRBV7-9 ASIPPRDGPNTGELF
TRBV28 ASSLRGLPETQY
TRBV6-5 ASSYGTGQTEAF
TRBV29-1 SVEWTGYTGELF
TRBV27 ASSLKRRDTEAF
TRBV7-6 ASSKRRTVEGDEQF
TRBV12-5 ASGFGDGAYEQY
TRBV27 ASSSTGGVGNTIY
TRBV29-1 SVVPEVGTGELF
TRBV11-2 ASSLEGLGSYEQY
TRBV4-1 ASSKREGSSYEQY
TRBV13 ASSLTSGSLNEQF
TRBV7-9 ASSPDRNEQY
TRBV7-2 ASSLGAGVREQY
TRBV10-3 AISSQGSPEAF
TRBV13 ACSLGRLGYT
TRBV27 ASSLSAGEATYGYT
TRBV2 ASQRQASSYNEQF
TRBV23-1 ASSQFETQY
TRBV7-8 ASSLGTGETQY
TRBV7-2 ASSLVDSPSYEQY
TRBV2 ASSEAPDRSNTEAF
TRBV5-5 ASSHRVRTSNTEAF
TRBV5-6 ASSPLTWRETQY
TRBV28 ASSLTTGGFEQY
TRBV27 ASGRNYEQY
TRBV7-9 ASSLAGRREQY
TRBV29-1 SVEWEGYT
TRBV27 ASSFAATQY